Below are 25 T cell receptor beta chains sequenced from a single sample in a study of T-cell reconstitution after alpha-beta-depleted transplantation in children. Unique molecular identifiers were incorporated into the prepared TCRbeta library. Each CDR3 protein gets one entry after TCRdb re-called the PCR reads with MiXCR. Here the sample spans about 640,000 distinct CDR3 sequences, 10% to 15% being singletons. Sequences were derived from PBMCs, mostly from graft donor cells, sampled 360 days after TCRalphabeta/CD19-depleted stem cell transplant. The source of these receptors is a male patient under 18 who had a stem cell transplant for acute myeloid leukemia, so the T cells may come from the graft donor.

This clonotype was detected many times. The genes are TRBV20-1 and TRBJ2-3, with 14 bases matching TRBD2. The CDR3 extends over 19 amino acids. Germline lookup yields CDR1 DFQATT and CDR2 SNEGSKA (reference sequence). J gave up 1 base and V 0 bases, and 9 bases lay outside the gene matches. The CDR3 spells CSARDRRTSGRLGTDTQYF. CDR3 nucleotides: TGCAGTGCTAGAGATCGCCGGACTAGCGGGAGGCTGGGCACAGATACGCAGTATTTT.

The rearrangement uses TRBV2 and TRBJ2-7; 7 nucleotides align to TRBD2. J gave up 2 bases and V 5 bases, and 9 bases lay outside the gene matches. Germline V lookup: CDR1 SNHLY, CDR2 FYNNEI. The CDR3 sequence is 15 residues long. The CDR3 DNA follows: TGTGCCAGCAGTAGCGGGACCCCGGCCCCCTACGAGCAGTACTTC. Its protein is CASSSGTPAPYEQYF. The complete variable domain, with remaining parts taken from reference TRBV2 and TRBJ2-7, reads EPEVTQTPSHQVTQMGQEVILRCVPISNHLYFYWYRQILGQKVEFLVSFYNNEISEKSEIFDDQFSVERPDGSNFTLKIRSTKLEDSAMYFCASSSGTPAPYEQYFGPGTRLTVT.

This clonotype has at least ten counts. The V gene is TRBV20-1, the J gene TRBJ2-3; 12 bases line up with TRBD2. Germline values: CDR1 DFQATT, CDR2 SNEGSKA (reference sequence). The CDR3 runs 16 residues. Losses at the gene ends were 6 bases for V and 2 bases for J; bases not matched to a gene: 9. CDR3 sequence: CSADNGLAGPTDTQYF. The CDR3, as DNA: TGCAGTGCAGATAATGGACTAGCGGGACCCACAGATACGCAGTATTTT.

This clonotype was observed a few times. The DNA of the CDR3 is TGTGCCAGCAGTGCCCTCTGGGGAAGCTCCTACGAGCAGTACTTC. Translating it yields CASSALWGSSYEQYF. The chain combines TRBV6-2 or TRBV6-3 with TRBJ2-7; D remains unclear. The CDR3 is 15 residues long. Trimming shortened V by 5 bases and J by 0 bases, and 14 bases separated the two germline ends. From germline, CDR1 is MNHEY and CDR2 SVGEGT.

This clonotype has more than one count but fewer than ten. The chain combines TRBV28 with TRBJ1-4; D gene uncertain. CDR3 length: 16 amino acids. Deletions cut 4 bases from V and 4 bases from J, with 16 bases between. Germline loops: CDR1 MDHEN, CDR2 SYDVKM. Here the CDR3 DNA reads TGTGCCAGCAGTTCTCCGCCCGGCGGCCTTAATGAAAAACTGTTTTTT. Translation gives CASSSPPGGLNEKLFF.

This clonotype has ten or more counts. The rearrangement links TRBV29-1 to TRBJ2-2; D may be TRBD1 or TRBD2 (5 bases each). The CDR3 consists of 14 residues. From germline, CDR1 is SQVTM and CDR2 ANQGSEA. Trimming left V 3 bases short and J 4 bases short, with 12 bases between. The DNA for the CDR3 is TGCAGCGTTGATTCGGGACCGAGCACCGGGGAGCTGTTTTTT. It translates to CSVDSGPSTGELFF.

This clonotype was picked up a small number of times. The chain uses TRBV9 and TRBJ2-1; TRBD2 aligns across 12 bases. The CDR3 spans 18 residues. The V segment lost 4 bases and the J segment 1 base; nucleotides outside the gene matches: 9. Germline V gene sequence: CDR1 SGDLS, CDR2 YYNGEE. CDR3 sequence reads: CASSPRLAGVGSYNEQFF. The CDR3 bases are TGTGCCAGCAGCCCCCGACTAGCGGGAGTAGGTTCCTACAATGAGCAGTTCTTC.

The chain combines TRBV28 with TRBJ2-7; the D gene is possibly TRBD1 (6 bases). CDR3 size: 14 residues. V lost 5 bases to trimming and J lost 2 bases, with 13 bases between them. Germline V gene sequence: CDR1 MDHEN, CDR2 SYDVKM. Here the CDR3 DNA reads TGTGCCAGCAGTGTTCAGGGGACCACCTACGAGCAGTACTTC. As protein: CASSVQGTTYEQYF.

In this sample, this clonotype turned up many times. The V gene is TRBV6-5, the J gene TRBJ2-1; D may be TRBD2 (5 bases). The CDR3 is 15 amino acids. In germline, CDR1 is MNHEY, CDR2 SVGAGI. The V end was cut by 0 bases, the J end by 5 bases, with 11 bases between. DNA for the CDR3: TGTGCCAGCAGTTACTCGAATGCGGGCCACAATGAGCAGTTCTTC. This sequence encodes CASSYSNAGHNEQFF.

This clonotype was seen at least ten times. This chain links TRBV28 with TRBJ1-1; D uncertain. The germline V and J ends were trimmed by 6 bases and 2 bases, with 16 bases remaining between them. The V gene's germline CDR1 is MDHEN and CDR2 SYDVKM. This CDR3 contains 15 residues. The CDR3 spells CASSRQIGRNTEAFF. The DNA for the CDR3 is TGTGCCAGCAGCCGACAAATTGGGAGAAACACTGAAGCTTTCTTT. Combining the CDR3 with reference TRBV28 and TRBJ1-1 gives the whole variable domain DVKVTQSSRYLVKRTGEKVFLECVQDMDHENMFWYRQDPGLGLRLIYFSYDVKMKEKGDIPEGYSVSREKKERFSLILESASTNQTSMYLCASSRQIGRNTEAFFGQGTRLTVV.

The chain carries TRBV29-1 and TRBJ1-2, with D tentatively TRBD1 (5 bases). This CDR3 is 12 amino acids long. The ends were cut back, 4 bases at V and 4 bases at J, with 10 bases in the middle. Germline lookup yields CDR1 SQVTM and CDR2 ANQGSEA. For the CDR3, the DNA is TGCAGCGTTGTCGCAGGGATCTATGGCTACACCTTC. Translating it yields CSVVAGIYGYTF.

The V and J genes are TRBV5-3 and TRBJ2-6; D is possibly TRBD1 (7 bases). TRBV5-3 is an ORF for which the function is uncertain. The CDR3 length is 17 residues. The V and J ends lost 8 bases and 3 bases respectively, with 21 bases between them. As DNA, the CDR3 is TGTGCCAGCAGCGGGTCGACAGGGAGAGGTGGGGCCAACGTCCTGACTTTC. Translation gives CASSGSTGRGGANVLTF.

The chain recombines TRBV29-1 with TRBJ1-1; possible D gene TRBD1, 5 bases. Germline-derived CDR1 and CDR2 are SQVTM and ANQGSEA. The V end was cut by 8 bases, the J end by 7 bases, with 20 bases between. This CDR3 is built from 13 residues. CDR3 amino acids: CSSPGVRDGEAFF. The CDR3 DNA reads as TGCAGCTCCCCCGGCGTCAGGGACGGTGAAGCTTTCTTT.

This clonotype was counted a few times. The gene calls are TRBV7-9 and TRBJ2-1; a possible D gene is TRBD2 (6 bases). The length of the CDR3 is 16 residues. V lost 2 bases, J lost 2 bases, and 13 bases lay in between. Germline assignment: CDR1 SEHNR and CDR2 FQNEAQ (reference sequence). The CDR3 coding sequence is TGTGCCAGCAGCTTACCGCGGGAACCGACCTACAATGAGCAGTTCTTC. Translated: CASSLPREPTYNEQFF.

This clonotype appeared a few times. The chain is built from TRBV15 and TRBJ2-7; 10 nucleotides match TRBD2. This CDR3 has 14 residues. Unmatched junction bases numbered 8, after V lost 1 base and J lost 11 bases. Germline V gene data show CDR1 as LNHNV and CDR2 as YYDKDF (reference sequence). The CDR3 DNA reads as TGTGCCACCAGCAGAGTTACTAGCGGGACATCTAAGTACTTC. Its translation: CATSRVTSGTSKYF.

The chain is built from TRBV29-1 and TRBJ2-7; 8 nucleotides match TRBD2. The germline V gene has CDR1 SQVTM and CDR2 ANQGSEA. CDR3 length: 16 residues. After removal of 4 bases from V and 2 bases from J, the junction contained 13 bases not matched to a gene. CDR3 in DNA: TGCAGCGTTGTGGCTGAATTGGGGACTAGTGCCTACGAGCAGTACTTC. Translated: CSVVAELGTSAYEQYF.

The chain joins TRBV20-1 to TRBJ2-1; 10 bases agree with TRBD1. V dropped 5 bases and J dropped 9; count of bases not matched to a gene: 10. The length of the CDR3 is 14 residues. Germline loops: CDR1 DFQATT, CDR2 SNEGSKA (reference sequence). CDR3: CSADPGQGIGEQFF. The CDR3 coding sequence is TGCAGTGCTGATCCGGGACAGGGGATCGGTGAGCAGTTCTTC.

This clonotype has more than one count but fewer than ten. The chain employs TRBV15 and TRBJ2-7, with 7 bases aligning to TRBD1. Looked up from germline, CDR1 is LNHNV and CDR2 is YYDKDF (reference sequence). The CDR3 has 15 residues. V was pared by 0 bases and J by 3 bases, with 5 bases of the junction left unmatched. This CDR3 is CATSRDPGGGYEQYF. The CDR3 DNA reads as TGTGCCACCAGCAGAGATCCAGGGGGTGGCTACGAGCAGTACTTC.

The rearrangement uses TRBV12-3 or TRBV12-4 and TRBJ2-5, with 8 bases identical to TRBD2. The CDR3 spans 15 residues. The J segment lost 4 bases and the V segment lost 5 bases, leaving 9 bases of the junction unmatched. This chain's CDR3 is CASSPTAGVGETQYF. In DNA, the CDR3 is TGTGCCAGCAGTCCGACAGCGGGAGTGGGAGAGACCCAGTACTTC.

This clonotype was detected many times. The chain links TRBV29-1 to TRBJ2-7, with TRBD2 matching over 9 bases. This CDR3 has 15 residues. Per the germline V gene, CDR1 is SQVTM and CDR2 is ANQGSEA. Trimming cost V 6 bases and J 5 bases; bases outside gene matches: 14. In DNA, the CDR3 is TGCAGCGTGGACCTAGGCGGGAGGGCCGGCAACGAGCAGTACTTC. Amino acids: CSVDLGGRAGNEQYF.

This clonotype came up many times. This sequence joins TRBV18 and TRBJ1-1, with D possibly matching TRBD1 (5 bases). With 1 base removed from V and 6 bases from J, the gap between germline ends came to 9 bases. This CDR3 contains 13 residues. Germline CDR1 and CDR2: KGHSH and LQKENI. The CDR3 reads CASSPLLQAEAFF. DNA for the CDR3: TGTGCCAGCTCACCACTATTACAGGCTGAAGCTTTCTTT.

Details on this clonotype: Being one base from a much bigger clone, this may be a read error. The chain is built from TRBV25-1 and TRBJ2-2; D possibly corresponds to TRBD1 (6 bases). The germline V gene encodes CDR1 MGHDK and CDR2 SYGVNS. CDR3 length: 15 residues. CDR3 DNA: TGTCCCAGCAGTGTATTGGGGGCGCCCACCGGGGAGCTGTTTTTT. The encoded protein is CPSSVLGAPTGELFF.

This chain links TRBV4-2 with TRBJ2-2, with D maybe TRBD1 (5 bases). The germline V and J ends were trimmed by 1 base and 0 bases, with 9 bases remaining between them. CDR3 size: 16 residues. Germline loops: CDR1 LGHNA, CDR2 YNFKEQ. In nucleotides, the CDR3 is TGTGCCAGCAGCCAAGGACAGAATACGAACACCGGGGAGCTGTTTTTT. The encoded protein is CASSQGQNTNTGELFF.

V and J are TRBV12-3 or TRBV12-4 and TRBJ1-5, with D possibly matching TRBD1 (6 bases). This CDR3 has 13 residues. Trimming took 5 bases from V and 6 from J, leaving 11 bases between them. This chain's CDR3 is CASSVVGGQPQHF. CDR3 DNA sequence: TGTGCCAGCAGTGTTGTAGGGGGTCAGCCCCAGCATTTT.

This clonotype occurred many times. The rearrangement links TRBV10-3 to TRBJ2-1, with 7 bases lining up with TRBD2. Losses at the gene ends were 4 bases for V and 0 bases for J; bases not matched to a gene: 0. The germline V gene has CDR1 ENHRY and CDR2 SYGVKD. CDR3 size: 14 residues. CDR3 nucleotides: TGTGCCATCAGTGCTAGCGGCTCCTACAATGAGCAGTTCTTC. Residues: CAISASGSYNEQFF.